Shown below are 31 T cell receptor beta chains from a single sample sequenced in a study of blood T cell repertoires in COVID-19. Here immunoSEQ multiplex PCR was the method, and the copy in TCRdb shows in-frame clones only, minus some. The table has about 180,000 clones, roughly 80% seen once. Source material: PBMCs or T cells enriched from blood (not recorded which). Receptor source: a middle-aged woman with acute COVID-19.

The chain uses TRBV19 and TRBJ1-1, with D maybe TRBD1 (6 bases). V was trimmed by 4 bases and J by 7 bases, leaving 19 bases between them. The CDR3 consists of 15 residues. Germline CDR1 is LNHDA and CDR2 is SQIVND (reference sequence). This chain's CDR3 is CASSNGQTQNDEAFF. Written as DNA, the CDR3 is TGTGCCAGTAGTAACGGACAGACCCAGAACGATGAAGCTTTCTTT.

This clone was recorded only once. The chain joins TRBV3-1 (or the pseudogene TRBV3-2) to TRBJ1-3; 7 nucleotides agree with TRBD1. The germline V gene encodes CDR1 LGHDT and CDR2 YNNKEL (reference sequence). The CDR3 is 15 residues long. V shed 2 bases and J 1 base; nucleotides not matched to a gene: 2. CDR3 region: CASSQRGQSGNTIYF. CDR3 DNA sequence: TGTGCCAGCAGCCAACGGGGACAGTCTGGAAACACCATATATTTT.

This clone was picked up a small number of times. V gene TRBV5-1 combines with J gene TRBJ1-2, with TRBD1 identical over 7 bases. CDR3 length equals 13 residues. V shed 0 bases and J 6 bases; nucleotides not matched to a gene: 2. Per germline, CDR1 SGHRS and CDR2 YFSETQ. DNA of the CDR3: TGCGCCAGCAGCTTGGGCCAGGGGGATGGCTACACCTTC. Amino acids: CASSLGQGDGYTF. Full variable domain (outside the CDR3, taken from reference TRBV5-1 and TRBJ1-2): KAGVTQTPRYLIKTRGQQVTLSCSPISGHRSVSWYQQTPGQGLQFLFEYFSETQRNKGNFPGRFSGRQFSNSRSEMNVSTLELGDSALYLCASSLGQGDGYTFGSGTRLTVV.

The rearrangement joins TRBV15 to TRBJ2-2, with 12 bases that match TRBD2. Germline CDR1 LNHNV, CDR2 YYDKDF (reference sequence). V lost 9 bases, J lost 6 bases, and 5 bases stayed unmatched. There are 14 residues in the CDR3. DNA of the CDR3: TGTGCCACAGGACTAGCGGGAATGGCCGGGGAGCTGTTTTTT. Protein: CATGLAGMAGELFF.

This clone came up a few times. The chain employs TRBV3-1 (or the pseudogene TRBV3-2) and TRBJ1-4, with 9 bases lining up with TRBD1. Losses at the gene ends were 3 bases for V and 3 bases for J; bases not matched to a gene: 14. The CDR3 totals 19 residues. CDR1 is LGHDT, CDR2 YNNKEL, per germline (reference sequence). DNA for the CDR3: TGTGCCAGCAGCCACCCAAGCGGAGGGGACAGGGAGTCTAATGAAAAACTGTTTTTT. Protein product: CASSHPSGGDRESNEKLFF.

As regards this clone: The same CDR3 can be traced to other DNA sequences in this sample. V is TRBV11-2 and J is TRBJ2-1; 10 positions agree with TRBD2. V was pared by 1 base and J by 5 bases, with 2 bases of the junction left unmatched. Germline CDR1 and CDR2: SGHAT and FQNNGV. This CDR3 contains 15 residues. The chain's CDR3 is CASSLGTSGNNEQFF. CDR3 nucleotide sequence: TGTGCCAGCAGCTTAGGGACTAGCGGTAACAATGAGCAGTTCTTC. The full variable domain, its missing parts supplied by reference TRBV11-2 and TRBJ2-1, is EAGVAQSPRYKIIEKRQSVAFWCNPISGHATLYWYQQILGQGPKLLIQFQNNGVVDDSQLPKDRFSAERLKGVDSTLKIQPAKLEDSAVYLCASSLGTSGNNEQFFGPGTRLTVL.

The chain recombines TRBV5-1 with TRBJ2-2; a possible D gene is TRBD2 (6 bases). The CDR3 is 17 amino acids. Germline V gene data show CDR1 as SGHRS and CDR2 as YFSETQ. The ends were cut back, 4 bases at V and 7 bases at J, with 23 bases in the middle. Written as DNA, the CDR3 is TGCGCCAGCAGCAGTCAAGGCGCCGGGAGAAGGATCGGGGAGCTGTTTTTT. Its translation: CASSSQGAGRRIGELFF.

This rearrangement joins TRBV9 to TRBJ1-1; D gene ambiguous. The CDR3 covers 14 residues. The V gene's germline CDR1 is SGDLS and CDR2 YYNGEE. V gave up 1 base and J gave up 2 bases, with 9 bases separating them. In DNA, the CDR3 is TGTGCCAGCAGCGTACATTTTTCCAACACTGAAGCTTTCTTT. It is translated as CASSVHFSNTEAFF.

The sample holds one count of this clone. In DNA form, the CDR3 reads TGTGCCAGCAGAAGCAGGGCCCTCTACACCTTC. Translating it yields CASRSRALYTF. The rearrangement joins TRBV6-5 to TRBJ1-2, with D tentatively TRBD1 (5 bases). Germline V gene lookup returns CDR1 MNHEY and CDR2 SVGAGI. The CDR3 spans 11 residues. V lost 6 bases and J 10 bases, leaving 12 bases between the germline ends.

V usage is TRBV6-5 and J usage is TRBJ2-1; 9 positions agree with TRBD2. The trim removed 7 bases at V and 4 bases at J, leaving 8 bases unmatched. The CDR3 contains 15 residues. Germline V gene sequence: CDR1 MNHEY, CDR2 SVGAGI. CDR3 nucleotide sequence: TGTGCCAGCACCAGGCTTAGCGGGGGTTACAATGAGCAGTTCTTC. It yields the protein CASTRLSGGYNEQFF.

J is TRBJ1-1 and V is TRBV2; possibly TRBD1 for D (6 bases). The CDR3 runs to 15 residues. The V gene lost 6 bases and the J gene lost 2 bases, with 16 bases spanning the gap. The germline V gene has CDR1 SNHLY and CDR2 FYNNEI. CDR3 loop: CASRDPGTLNTEAFF. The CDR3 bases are TGTGCCAGCAGGGACCCCGGGACACTTAACACTGAAGCTTTCTTT.

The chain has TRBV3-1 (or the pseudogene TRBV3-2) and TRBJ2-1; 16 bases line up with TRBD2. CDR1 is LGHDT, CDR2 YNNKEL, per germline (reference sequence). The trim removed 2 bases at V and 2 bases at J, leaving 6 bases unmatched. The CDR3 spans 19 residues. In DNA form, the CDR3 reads TGTGCCAGCAGCCAAAAAACCGGGACTAGCGGGAGGGCCTACAATGAGCAGTTCTTC. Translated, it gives CASSQKTGTSGRAYNEQFF.

CDR3 nucleotide sequence: TGTGCCAGTAGTATTGGGACTATCTACAATGAGCAGTTCTTC. Translated, it gives CASSIGTIYNEQFF. V is TRBV19 and J is TRBJ2-1; 7 bases are a match to TRBD2. Germline V gene data show CDR1 as LNHDA and CDR2 as SQIVND (reference sequence). CDR3 length equals 14 residues. With 3 bases clipped from V and 3 bases from J, the junction kept 2 bases outside the gene matches.

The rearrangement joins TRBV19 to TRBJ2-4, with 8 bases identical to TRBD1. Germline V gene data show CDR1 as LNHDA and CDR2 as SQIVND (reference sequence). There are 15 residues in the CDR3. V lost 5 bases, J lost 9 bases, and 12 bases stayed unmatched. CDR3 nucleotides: TGTGCCAGTAGTCCTTACCTCGGACAGGGAATCATTCAGTACTTC. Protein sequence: CASSPYLGQGIIQYF.

The CDR3 reads CASSFGQPPEGAFF. The DNA for the CDR3 is TGCGCCAGCAGCTTCGGACAGCCCCCCGAAGGGGCTTTCTTT. The rearrangement links TRBV5-1 to TRBJ1-1; maybe TRBD1 (6 bases). The CDR3 is 14 amino acids. V lost 2 bases and J 11 bases, leaving 19 bases between the germline ends. Germline V gene lookup returns CDR1 SGHRS and CDR2 YFSETQ.

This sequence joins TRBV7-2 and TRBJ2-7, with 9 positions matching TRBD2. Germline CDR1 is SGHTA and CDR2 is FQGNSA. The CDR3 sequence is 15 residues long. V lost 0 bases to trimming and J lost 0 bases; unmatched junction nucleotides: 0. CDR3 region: CASSLASGSSYEQYF. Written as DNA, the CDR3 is TGTGCCAGCAGCTTAGCTAGCGGGAGCTCCTACGAGCAGTACTTC. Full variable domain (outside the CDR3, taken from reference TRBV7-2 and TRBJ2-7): GAGVSQSPSNKVTEKGKDVELRCDPISGHTALYWYRQSLGQGLEFLIYFQGNSAPDKSGLPSDRFSAERTGGSVSTLTIQRTQQEDSAVYLCASSLASGSSYEQYFGPGTRLTVT.

CDR3 bases: TGTGCCAGCGGATATATGGCGGGAGAACGGGAGCTGTTTTTT. Translating gives CASGYMAGERELFF. The chain has TRBV7-6 and TRBJ2-2, with 7 positions matching TRBD2. Per germline, CDR1 SGHVS and CDR2 FNYEAQ. This CDR3 region has 14 residues. V shed 8 bases, J shed 9 bases, and the junction held 12 bases outside the gene matches.

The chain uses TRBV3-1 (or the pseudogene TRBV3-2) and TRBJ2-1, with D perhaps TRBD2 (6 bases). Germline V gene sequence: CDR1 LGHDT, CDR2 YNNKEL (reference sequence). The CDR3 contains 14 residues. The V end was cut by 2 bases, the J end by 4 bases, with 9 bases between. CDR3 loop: CASSQRGLYNEQFF. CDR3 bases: TGTGCCAGCAGCCAACGGGGACTTTACAATGAGCAGTTCTTC.

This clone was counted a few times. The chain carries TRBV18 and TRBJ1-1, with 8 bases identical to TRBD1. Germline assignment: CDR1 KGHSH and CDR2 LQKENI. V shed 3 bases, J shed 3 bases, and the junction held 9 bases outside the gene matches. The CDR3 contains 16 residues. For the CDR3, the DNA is TGTGCCAGCTCACCTCGGCAGGGGGCCAGGGACACTGAAGCTTTCTTT. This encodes CASSPRQGARDTEAFF.

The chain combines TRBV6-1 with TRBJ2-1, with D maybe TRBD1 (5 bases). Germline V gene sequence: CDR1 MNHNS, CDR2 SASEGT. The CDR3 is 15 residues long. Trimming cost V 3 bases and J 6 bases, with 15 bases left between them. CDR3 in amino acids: CASSDEAGWFNEQFF. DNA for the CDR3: TGTGCCAGCAGTGATGAGGCAGGGTGGTTCAATGAGCAGTTCTTC.

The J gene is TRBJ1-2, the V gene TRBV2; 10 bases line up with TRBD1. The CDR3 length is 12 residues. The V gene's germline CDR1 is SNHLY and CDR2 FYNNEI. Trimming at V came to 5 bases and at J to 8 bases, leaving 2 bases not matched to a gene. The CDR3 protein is CASSRTGGGYTF. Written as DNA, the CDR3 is TGTGCCAGCAGTCGGACAGGGGGAGGCTACACCTTC.

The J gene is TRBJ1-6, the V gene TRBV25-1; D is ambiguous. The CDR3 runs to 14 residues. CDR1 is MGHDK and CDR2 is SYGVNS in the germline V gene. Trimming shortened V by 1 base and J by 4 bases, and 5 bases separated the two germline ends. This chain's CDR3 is CASSESQYNSPLHF. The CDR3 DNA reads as TGTGCCAGCAGTGAATCGCAGTATAATTCACCCCTCCACTTT.

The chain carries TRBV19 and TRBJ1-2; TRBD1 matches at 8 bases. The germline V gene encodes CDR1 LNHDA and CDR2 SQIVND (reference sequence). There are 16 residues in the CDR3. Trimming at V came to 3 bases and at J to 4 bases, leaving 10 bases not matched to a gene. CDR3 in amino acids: CASSIWAGGLGYGYTF. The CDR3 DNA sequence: TGTGCCAGTAGTATTTGGGCAGGGGGCTTGGGCTATGGCTACACCTTC. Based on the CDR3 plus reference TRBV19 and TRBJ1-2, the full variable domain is DGGITQSPKYLFRKEGQNVTLSCEQNLNHDAMYWYRQDPGQGLRLIYYSQIVNDFQKGDIAEGYSVSREKKESFPLTVTSAQKNPTAFYLCASSIWAGGLGYGYTFGSGTRLTVV.

The CDR3 nucleotides are TGTGCCAGCAGCTTAATGGGACAGGCAATAACAGATACGCAGTATTTT. It encodes CASSLMGQAITDTQYF. This rearrangement joins TRBV7-6 to TRBJ2-3; 8 positions agree with TRBD1. CDR3 length: 16 residues. V shed 2 bases, J shed 3 bases, and the junction held 7 bases outside the gene matches. Germline V gene sequence: CDR1 SGHVS, CDR2 FNYEAQ. Full variable domain (rest looked up from reference TRBV7-6 and TRBJ2-3): GAGVSQSPRYKVTKRGQDVALRCDPISGHVSLYWYRQALGQGPEFLTYFNYEAQQDKSGLPNDRFSAERPEGSISTLTIQRTEQRDSAMYRCASSLMGQAITDTQYFGPGTRLTVL.

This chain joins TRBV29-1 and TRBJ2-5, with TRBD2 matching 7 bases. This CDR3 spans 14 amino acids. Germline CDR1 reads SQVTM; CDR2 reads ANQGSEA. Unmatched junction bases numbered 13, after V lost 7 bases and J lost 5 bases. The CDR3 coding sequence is TGCAGCGGGGCTAGCGGAACCTTCGGGGAGACCCAGTACTTC. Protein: CSGASGTFGETQYF.

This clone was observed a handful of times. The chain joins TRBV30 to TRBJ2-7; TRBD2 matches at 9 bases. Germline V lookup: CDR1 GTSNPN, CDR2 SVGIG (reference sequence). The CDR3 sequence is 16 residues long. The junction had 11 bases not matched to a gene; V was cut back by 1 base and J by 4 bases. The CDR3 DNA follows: TGTGCCTGGAGTGGGGGTAGCGGGAGTGGTCTATACGAGCAGTACTTC. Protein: CAWSGGSGSGLYEQYF. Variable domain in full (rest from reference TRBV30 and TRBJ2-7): SQTIHQWPATLVQPVGSPLSLECTVEGTSNPNLYWYRQAAGRGLQLLFYSVGIGQISSEVPQNLSASRPQDRQFILSSKKLLLSDSGFYLCAWSGGSGSGLYEQYFGPGTRLTVT.

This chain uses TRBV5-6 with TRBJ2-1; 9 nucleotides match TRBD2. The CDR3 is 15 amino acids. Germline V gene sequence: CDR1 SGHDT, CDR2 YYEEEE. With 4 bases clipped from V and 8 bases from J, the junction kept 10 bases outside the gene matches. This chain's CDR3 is CASSMGLAGGDEQFF. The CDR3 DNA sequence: TGTGCCAGCAGCATGGGACTAGCCGGGGGGGATGAGCAGTTCTTC. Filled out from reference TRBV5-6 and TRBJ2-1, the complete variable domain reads DAGVTQSPTHLIKTRGQQVTLRCSPKSGHDTVSWYQQALGQGPQFIFQYYEEEERQRGNFPDRFSGHQFPNYSSELNVNALLLGDSALYLCASSMGLAGGDEQFFGPGTRLTVL.

CDR3: CASSEWTSGTPAAQYF. In DNA form, the CDR3 reads TGTGCCAGCAGTGAATGGACTAGCGGGACTCCCGCCGCCCAGTACTTC. J is TRBJ2-5 and V is TRBV6-1; TRBD2 matches at 12 bases. Germline-derived CDR1 and CDR2 are MNHNS and SASEGT. After removal of 2 bases from V and 9 bases from J, the junction contained 10 bases not matched to a gene. This CDR3 has 16 amino acids.

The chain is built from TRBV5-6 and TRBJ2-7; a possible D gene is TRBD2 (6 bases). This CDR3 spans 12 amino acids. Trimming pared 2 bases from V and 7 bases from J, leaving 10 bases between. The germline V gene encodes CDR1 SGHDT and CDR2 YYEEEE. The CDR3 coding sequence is TGTGCCAGCAGCTTAGTAGCGGAAGAGCAGTACTTC. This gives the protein CASSLVAEEQYF.

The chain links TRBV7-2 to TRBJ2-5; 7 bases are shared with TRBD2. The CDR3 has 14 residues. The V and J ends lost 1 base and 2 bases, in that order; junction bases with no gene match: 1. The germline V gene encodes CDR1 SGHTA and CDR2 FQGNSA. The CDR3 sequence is CASSLVGGQETQYF. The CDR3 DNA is TGTGCCAGCAGCTTAGTCGGGGGGCAAGAGACCCAGTACTTC.

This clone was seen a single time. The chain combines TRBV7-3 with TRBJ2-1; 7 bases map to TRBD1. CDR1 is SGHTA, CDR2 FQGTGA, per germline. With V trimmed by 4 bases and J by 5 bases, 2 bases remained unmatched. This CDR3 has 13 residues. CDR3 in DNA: TGTGCCAGCAGCTCGACAGGGAACAATGAGCAGTTCTTC. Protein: CASSSTGNNEQFF.